The TCR beta chain under discussion was sequenced for a study of cytomegalovirus exposure and HLA in healthy donors. The PCR ran on 60 Vbeta and 13 Jbeta primers. This table comes from immunoSEQ multiplex PCR, and its TCRdb copy is limited to in-frame clones, with some not included. The sample has 150,000 to 200,000 clones; about 13% are singletons. V lost 1 base and J 3 bases, leaving 8 bases between the germline ends. Germline lookup yields CDR1 SGHTA and CDR2 FQGNSA. The CDR3 spans 14 residues. Study-wide points: Later analysis identified a missense DCLRE1C variant that was linked to TCR beta V- and J-gene trimming. Within the data, a cluster of highly shared sequence variants was likely a sequencing artifact.

Turning to this clone: Its antigen is not known.

The sequenced sample consisted of PBMCs. The chain combines TRBV7-2 with TRBJ2-3, with D possibly being TRBD2 (6 bases). This receptor was identified in a man in his fifties or sixties in good health and CMV-seropositive. CDR3 sequence: CASSLVGGTDTQYF. CDR3 coding DNA: TGTGCCAGCAGCTTAGTCGGGGGAACAGATACGCAGTATTTT.